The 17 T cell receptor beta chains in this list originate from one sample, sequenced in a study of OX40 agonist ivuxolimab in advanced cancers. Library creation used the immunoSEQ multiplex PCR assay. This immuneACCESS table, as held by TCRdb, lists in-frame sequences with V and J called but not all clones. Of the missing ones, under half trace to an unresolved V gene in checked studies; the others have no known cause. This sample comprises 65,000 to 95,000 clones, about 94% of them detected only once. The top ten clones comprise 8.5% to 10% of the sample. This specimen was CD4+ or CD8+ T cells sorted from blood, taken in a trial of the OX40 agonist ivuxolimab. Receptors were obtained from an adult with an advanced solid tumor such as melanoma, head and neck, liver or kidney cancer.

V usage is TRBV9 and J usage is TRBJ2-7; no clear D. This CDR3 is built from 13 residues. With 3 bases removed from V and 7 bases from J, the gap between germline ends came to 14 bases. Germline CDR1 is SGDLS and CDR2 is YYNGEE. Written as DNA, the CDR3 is TGTGCCAGCAGCGCGTCCAACTCCTGGGAGCAGTACTTC. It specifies CASSASNSWEQYF.

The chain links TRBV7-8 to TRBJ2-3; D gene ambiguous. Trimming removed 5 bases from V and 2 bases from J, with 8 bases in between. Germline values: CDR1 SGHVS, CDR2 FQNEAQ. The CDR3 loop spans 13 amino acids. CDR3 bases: TGTGCCAGCAGCCTAGACATCACAGATACGCAGTATTTT. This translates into CASSLDITDTQYF.

The DNA for the CDR3 is TGTGCCAGTATTGAGGAGGGCGGCTACGAGCAGTACTTC. Its protein is CASIEEGGYEQYF. J is TRBJ2-7 and V is TRBV19; D is possibly TRBD2 (6 bases). V was cut by 7 bases and J by 3 bases, with 13 bases left in between. This CDR3 contains 13 residues. The germline V gene encodes CDR1 LNHDA and CDR2 SQIVND (reference sequence).

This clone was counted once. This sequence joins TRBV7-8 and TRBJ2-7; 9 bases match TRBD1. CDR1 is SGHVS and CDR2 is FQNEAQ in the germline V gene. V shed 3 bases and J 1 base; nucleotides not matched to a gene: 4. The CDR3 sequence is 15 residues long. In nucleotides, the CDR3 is TGTGCCAGCAGCTTGACAGGGGGGACTTCCTACGAGCAGTACTTC. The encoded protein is CASSLTGGTSYEQYF.

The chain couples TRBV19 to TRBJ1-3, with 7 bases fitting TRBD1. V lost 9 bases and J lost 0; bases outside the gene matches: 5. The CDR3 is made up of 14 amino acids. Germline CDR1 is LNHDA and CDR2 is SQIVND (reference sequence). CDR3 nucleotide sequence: TGTGCCAGCGACACAGGGGACTCTGGAAACACCATATATTTT. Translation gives CASDTGDSGNTIYF.

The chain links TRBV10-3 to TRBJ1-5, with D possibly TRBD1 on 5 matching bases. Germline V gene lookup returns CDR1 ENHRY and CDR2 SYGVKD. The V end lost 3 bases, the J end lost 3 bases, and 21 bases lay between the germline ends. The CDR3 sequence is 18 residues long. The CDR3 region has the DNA TGTGCCATCAGTGAAGGAAGGGACGAAGCGACCCCCAATCAGCCCCAGCATTTT. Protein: CAISEGRDEATPNQPQHF.

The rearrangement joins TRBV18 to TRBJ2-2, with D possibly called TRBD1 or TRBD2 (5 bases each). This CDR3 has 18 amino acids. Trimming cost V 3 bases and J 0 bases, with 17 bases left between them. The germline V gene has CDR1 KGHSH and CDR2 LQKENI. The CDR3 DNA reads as TGTGCCAGCTCACCGGGACCCACCTACTACGCGAACACCGGGGAGCTGTTTTTT. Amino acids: CASSPGPTYYANTGELFF.

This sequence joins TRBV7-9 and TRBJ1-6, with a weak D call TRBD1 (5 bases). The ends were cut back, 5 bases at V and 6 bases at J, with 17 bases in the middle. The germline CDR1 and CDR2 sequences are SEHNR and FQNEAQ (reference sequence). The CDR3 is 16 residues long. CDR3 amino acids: CASSGAHLGLNSPLHF. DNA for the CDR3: TGTGCCAGCAGCGGGGCCCACTTGGGCCTTAATTCACCCCTCCACTTT. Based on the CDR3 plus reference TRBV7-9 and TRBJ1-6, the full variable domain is DTGVSQNPRHKITKRGQNVTFRCDPISEHNRLYWYRQTLGQGPEFLTYFQNEAQLEKSRLLSDRFSAERPKGSFSTLEIQRTEQGDSAMYLCASSGAHLGLNSPLHFGNGTRLTVT.

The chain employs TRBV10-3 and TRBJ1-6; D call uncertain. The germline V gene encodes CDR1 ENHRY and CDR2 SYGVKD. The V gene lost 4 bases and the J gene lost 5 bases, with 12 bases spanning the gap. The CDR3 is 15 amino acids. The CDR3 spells CAISGEGMHNSPLHF. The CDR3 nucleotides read TGTGCCATCAGTGGTGAAGGGATGCATAATTCACCCCTCCACTTT.

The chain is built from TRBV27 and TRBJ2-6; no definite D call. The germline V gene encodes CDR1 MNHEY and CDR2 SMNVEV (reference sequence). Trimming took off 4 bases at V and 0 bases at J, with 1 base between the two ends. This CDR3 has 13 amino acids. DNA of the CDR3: TGTGCCAGCAGTTACTCTGGGGCCAACGTCCTGACTTTC. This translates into CASSYSGANVLTF.

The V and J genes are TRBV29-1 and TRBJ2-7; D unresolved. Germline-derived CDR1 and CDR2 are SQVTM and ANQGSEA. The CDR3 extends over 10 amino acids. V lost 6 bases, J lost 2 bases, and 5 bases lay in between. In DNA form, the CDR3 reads TGCAGCGTACTAACCTACGAGCAGTACTTC. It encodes CSVLTYEQYF.

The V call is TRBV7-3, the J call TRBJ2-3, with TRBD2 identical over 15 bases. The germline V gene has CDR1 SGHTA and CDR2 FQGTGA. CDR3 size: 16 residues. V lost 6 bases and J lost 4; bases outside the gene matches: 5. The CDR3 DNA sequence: TGTGCCAGCAGTCGAGGACTAGCGGGAGGGTCAGATACGCAGTATTTT. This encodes CASSRGLAGGSDTQYF. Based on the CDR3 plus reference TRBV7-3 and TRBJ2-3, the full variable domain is GAGVSQTPSNKVTEKGKYVELRCDPISGHTALYWYRQSLGQGPEFLIYFQGTGAADDSGLPNDRFFAVRPEGSVSTLKIQRTERGDSAVYLCASSRGLAGGSDTQYFGPGTRLTVL.

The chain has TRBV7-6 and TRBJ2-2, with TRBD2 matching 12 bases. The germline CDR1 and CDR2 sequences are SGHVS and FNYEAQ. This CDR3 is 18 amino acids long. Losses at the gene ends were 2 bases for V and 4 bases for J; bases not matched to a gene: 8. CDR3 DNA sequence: TGTGCCAGCAGCTTACCGGCTAGCGGGAGGGCCGGCACCGGGGAGCTGTTTTTT. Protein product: CASSLPASGRAGTGELFF.

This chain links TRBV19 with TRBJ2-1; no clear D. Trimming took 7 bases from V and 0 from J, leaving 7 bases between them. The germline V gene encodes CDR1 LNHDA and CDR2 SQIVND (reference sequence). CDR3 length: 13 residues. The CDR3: CASKESSYNEQFF. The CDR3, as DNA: TGTGCCAGTAAAGAGAGCTCCTACAATGAGCAGTTCTTC.

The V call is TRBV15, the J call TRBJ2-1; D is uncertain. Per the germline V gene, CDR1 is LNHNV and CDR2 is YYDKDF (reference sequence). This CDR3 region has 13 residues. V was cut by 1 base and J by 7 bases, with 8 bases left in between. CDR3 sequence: CATSRVVPNEQFF. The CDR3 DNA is TGTGCCACCAGCAGAGTAGTCCCGAATGAGCAGTTCTTC.

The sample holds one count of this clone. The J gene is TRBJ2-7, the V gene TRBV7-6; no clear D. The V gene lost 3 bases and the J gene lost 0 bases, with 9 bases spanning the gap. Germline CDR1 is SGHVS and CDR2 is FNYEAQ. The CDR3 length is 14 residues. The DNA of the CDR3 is TGTGCCAGCAGCTTCGGCCGTTACTCCTACGAGCAGTACTTC. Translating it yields CASSFGRYSYEQYF.

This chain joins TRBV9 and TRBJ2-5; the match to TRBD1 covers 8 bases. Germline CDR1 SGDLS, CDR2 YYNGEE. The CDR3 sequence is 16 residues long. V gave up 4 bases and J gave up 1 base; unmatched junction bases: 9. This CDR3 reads CASSILGQEGQETQYF. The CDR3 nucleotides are TGTGCCAGCAGCATTCTGGGACAGGAGGGCCAAGAGACCCAGTACTTC.